This TCR beta chain was recorded in a study of shared clonotypes between healthy human individuals. Study-level information: Each donor had three CD4 naive, three CD4 memory, two CD8 naive and one CD8 memory plate. General study findings and limits: Some clonotypes were shared by all four sorted-subset donors, while others were not shared. The non-shared ones had lower generation probabilities than the shared ones. Naive subsets usually exceeded memory subsets in estimated richness.

The CD4+ fraction was divided into a CD45RA+ naive subset and a CD45RA-negative memory subset. As to this clone: Its antigen remains unidentified.

The table came from immunoSEQ multiplex PCR; TCRdb's copy has only in-frame clones and leaves some out. Of over a million clones in the sample, roughly 96% are singletons; the top ten hold more than 0.9%. With 0 bases clipped from V and 0 bases from J, the junction kept 2 bases outside the gene matches. The V gene's germline CDR1 is MDHEN and CDR2 SYDVKM. The CDR3 consists of 18 residues. The specimen was naive CD4+ T cells sorted from blood. Subset given: CD45RA+ positively selected. The TCR was taken from a young man in good health. The gene calls are TRBV28 and TRBJ2-1, with TRBD2 matching over 13 bases. CDR3 in DNA: TGTGCCAGCAGTTTATGGGGACTAGCGGGATCCTCCTACAATGAGCAGTTCTTC. As protein: CASSLWGLAGSSYNEQFF.